This T cell receptor (beta chain) is from a study of T-cell memory formation after mild COVID-19. Overall study results and limits: From day 15 to 85, contracting clones were balanced between CD4 and CD8, whereas later expanders leaned toward CD4+. The study detected some responding clones in pre-infection memory, suggesting cross-reactive memory joined. Among CD4+ contracting clones, most were CM and EM, and CD8+ ones EMRA.

With constant-segment primers, 5'RACE yielded cDNA libraries of TCR alpha and TCR beta that carried sample barcodes and UMIs. TCRdb reanalysed the 5' RACE reads using MiXCR and keeps one entry per CDR3 protein. The repertoire holds about 400,000 distinct CDR3 sequences, 15% to 20% seen once, with around a fifth in the top ten. This clonotype has just a few counts. The antigen is not known. This TCR was sampled from a man younger than 35 who had mild COVID-19 (a few samples of this study predate the infection). Cell type and time point are not known. The specimen was PBMCs or a T cell subset sorted from them (not recorded which).

The chain's CDR3 is CASSLSTEQFF. The CDR3 nucleotides are TGTGCCAGCAGTTTATCGACCGAGCAGTTCTTC. The chain joins TRBV28 to TRBJ2-1; D ambiguous. Germline lookup yields CDR1 MDHEN and CDR2 SYDVKM. The CDR3 has 11 residues. Deletions cut 1 base from V and 10 bases from J, with 5 bases between.